The T cell receptor (beta chain) under discussion was sequenced for a study of OX40 agonist ivuxolimab in advanced cancers. Turning to the study itself: An anti-OX40 (CD134) antibody with agonistic activity, ivuxolimab, was administered to patients. Participants averaged approximately 60 years of age (range about 23 to 80) and were roughly 80% male. Overall study findings and caveats: The study found that CD8+ T cells averaged more expanded clones than CD4+. Specificity for antigen went undetermined in the expanded peripheral T cells.

Profiling relied on immunoSEQ multiplex PCR, and the TCRdb table lists in-frame clones only, not all of them. Of about 94,000 clones in the sample, 87% were seen once. This clone was counted between two and nine times. As yet, its antigen is unknown. V lost 5 bases and J lost 6, with 14 bases in between. The CDR3 is made up of 14 amino acids. CDR1 and CDR2 from the germline V gene are LNHDA and SQIVND (reference sequence). The sample consisted of CD4+ or CD8+ T cells sorted from blood, taken in a trial of the OX40 agonist ivuxolimab. The clonotype was recovered from an adult with an advanced solid tumor such as melanoma, head and neck, liver or kidney cancer. The chain uses TRBV19 and TRBJ2-1; possibly TRBD2 for D (5 bases). The CDR3 reads CASSRSSRSNEQFF. The CDR3 nucleotides are TGTGCCAGTAGTCGGTCTAGCCGGAGCAATGAGCAGTTCTTC.